The 22 T cell receptor beta chains below were found in one sample sequenced in a study of Ad26.COV2.S vaccination and SARS-CoV-2 variants. The sample's treatment: around 19 received Ad26.COV2.S at low or high dose, single or two shots; 5 received placebo; per-sample allocation not given. Specimens were obtained on day 63 following the first vaccine or placebo injection. Only in-frame clones appear in the TCRdb table, and some are missing; sequencing was by immunoSEQ multiplex PCR. The repertoire has some 320,000 clones, 85% of them found once; the top ten carry approximately 2%. Sequencing used peripheral blood, obtained in a trial of Ad26.COV2.S vaccine versus placebo. The receptors were gathered from a person aged 18-60 years who received the Ad26.COV2.S COVID-19 vaccine or a placebo.

About this clone itself: Other DNA variants within this sample encode the same CDR3. The chain links TRBV6-5 to TRBJ1-1; D remains ambiguous. Germline CDR1 is MNHEY and CDR2 is SVGAGI. The CDR3 is made up of 14 amino acids. V was shortened by 0 bases and J by 0 bases, with 5 bases between the two germline ends. Here the CDR3 reads CASSYSGVNTEAFF. The CDR3 region has the DNA TGTGCCAGCAGTTACTCGGGCGTGAACACTGAAGCTTTCTTT.

Only one count was recorded for this clone. The chain has TRBV5-1 and TRBJ2-1; possibly TRBD1 or TRBD2 for D (5 bases each). The germline V gene has CDR1 SGHRS and CDR2 YFSETQ. V dropped 0 bases and J dropped 5 bases, with 15 bases sitting between them. CDR3 length equals 16 residues. This CDR3 is CASSLVGVGPDNEQFF. The CDR3 bases are TGCGCCAGCAGCTTGGTCGGGGTGGGACCGGACAATGAGCAGTTCTTC. Variable domain in full (rest from reference TRBV5-1 and TRBJ2-1): KAGVTQTPRYLIKTRGQQVTLSCSPISGHRSVSWYQQTPGQGLQFLFEYFSETQRNKGNFPGRFSGRQFSNSRSEMNVSTLELGDSALYLCASSLVGVGPDNEQFFGPGTRLTVL.

The chain is built from TRBV5-1 and TRBJ1-2; no firm D call. The CDR3 consists of 15 residues. V was clipped by 4 bases and J by 1 base, with 14 bases between them. Per germline, CDR1 SGHRS and CDR2 YFSETQ. CDR3 residues: CASSRPESGNYGYTF. The CDR3 bases are TGCGCCAGCAGCCGCCCGGAGAGTGGTAACTATGGCTACACCTTC.

The J gene is TRBJ2-2, the V gene TRBV6-1; TRBD1 is a possible D gene (5 bases). Germline lookup yields CDR1 MNHNS and CDR2 SASEGT. Between the trimmed V and J ends, which lost 1 base and 1 base, there was a span of 7 bases. The CDR3 has 15 residues. The CDR3 region has the DNA TGTGCCAGCAGTGAAGACAGGCGGAACACCGGGGAGCTGTTTTTT. Amino acid sequence: CASSEDRRNTGELFF.

V gene TRBV7-3 combines with J gene TRBJ2-6, with 11 nucleotides matching TRBD1. From germline, CDR1 is SGHTA and CDR2 FQGTGA. CDR3 size: 20 residues. Germline trimming cut 2 bases from V and 0 bases from J; bases unmatched to any gene: 9. CDR3 sequence: CASSLGAPGQGGSGANVLTF. CDR3 DNA: TGTGCCAGCAGCTTAGGCGCCCCGGGACAGGGGGGCTCTGGGGCCAACGTCCTGACTTTC.

The J gene is TRBJ2-7, the V gene TRBV4-1; 12 nucleotides align to TRBD1. The CDR3 contains 17 residues. With 2 bases clipped from V and 2 bases from J, the junction kept 7 bases outside the gene matches. Germline V CDR1 and CDR2: MGHRA, YSYEKL. The CDR3 bases are TGCGCCAGCAGCCAAACGCCGGGACAGGGGGCTGCCTACGAGCAGTACTTC. This translates into CASSQTPGQGAAYEQYF.

V and J are TRBV28 and TRBJ2-5; possible D gene TRBD1, 5 bases. Germline loops: CDR1 MDHEN, CDR2 SYDVKM. There are 17 residues in the CDR3. V was shortened by 4 bases and J by 2 bases, with 20 bases between the two germline ends. Here the CDR3 reads CASSSLGQGLGQETQYF. In DNA, the CDR3 is TGTGCCAGCAGTTCCCTCGGCCAGGGATTAGGGCAAGAGACCCAGTACTTC.

V usage is TRBV28 and J usage is TRBJ2-7; no reliable D call. The CDR3 runs to 14 residues. CDR1 is MDHEN, CDR2 SYDVKM, per germline. V was cut by 5 bases and J by 0 bases, with 11 bases left in between. CDR3 DNA: TGTGCCAGCAGTGGAAGTACGGGCTCCTACGAGCAGTACTTC. The encoded protein is CASSGSTGSYEQYF.

The rearrangement links TRBV28 to TRBJ2-1; 9 bases fit TRBD1. The CDR3 sequence is 16 residues long. Germline assignment: CDR1 MDHEN and CDR2 SYDVKM. Trimming took 4 bases from V and 4 from J; bases not matched to a gene: 8. As DNA, the CDR3 is TGTGCCAGCAGTTCCGCCGGGACAGGGATGTACAATGAGCAGTTCTTC. Translation gives CASSSAGTGMYNEQFF.

This chain joins TRBV2 and TRBJ2-7; D is unclear. Germline assignment: CDR1 SNHLY and CDR2 FYNNEI. This CDR3 is built from 14 residues. Between the trimmed V and J ends, which lost 3 bases and 0 bases, there was a span of 9 bases. The chain's CDR3 is CASSEAAFSYEQYF. The CDR3, as DNA: TGTGCCAGCAGTGAGGCCGCCTTCTCCTACGAGCAGTACTTC.

The rearrangement links TRBV3-1 (or the pseudogene TRBV3-2) to TRBJ2-6; 8 nucleotides align to TRBD1. J gave up 2 bases and V 4 bases, and 13 bases lay outside the gene matches. In germline, CDR1 is LGHDT, CDR2 YNNKEL (reference sequence). This CDR3 region has 19 residues. The CDR3 region is CASSPRRWTGRPGANVLTF. For the CDR3, the DNA is TGTGCCAGCAGCCCCCGACGGTGGACAGGGCGCCCTGGGGCCAACGTCCTGACTTTC.

About this clone itself: The junction differs from germline at one of its ends, possibly a read error. The CDR3 DNA reads TGTGCCAGCAGCTTGCAGGGCACTAGTGAAAAACTGTTTTTT. Its protein product is CASSLQGTSEKLFF. The J gene is TRBJ1-4, the V gene TRBV5-4; D is possibly TRBD1 (5 bases). Germline V lookup: CDR1 SGHNT, CDR2 YYREEE (reference sequence). CDR3 size: 14 residues.

This chain joins TRBV28 and TRBJ1-3; D is unclear. CDR1 and CDR2 from the germline V gene are MDHEN and SYDVKM. Trimming removed 3 bases from V and 2 bases from J, with 11 bases in between. This CDR3 region has 15 residues. Here the CDR3 reads CASSFLGSAGNTIYF. In DNA form, the CDR3 reads TGTGCCAGCAGTTTTCTGGGATCGGCTGGAAACACCATATATTTT.

The chain combines TRBV19 with TRBJ1-3, with TRBD1 matching 9 bases. Trimming removed 6 bases from V and 1 base from J; junction bases left unmatched: 7. The CDR3 totals 16 residues. The V gene's germline CDR1 is LNHDA and CDR2 SQIVND (reference sequence). The CDR3 DNA is TGTGCCAGTAGCCGGGACAGGGAAAAGTCTGGAAACACCATATATTTT. This encodes CASSRDREKSGNTIYF.

The V and J genes are TRBV12-3 or TRBV12-4 and TRBJ1-1, with D tentatively TRBD1 (5 bases). This CDR3 has 13 residues. V shed 4 bases and J shed 0 bases, with 6 bases lying between them. The CDR3 reads CASSWTLNTEAFF. CDR3 in DNA: TGTGCCAGCAGTTGGACACTGAACACTGAAGCTTTCTTT.

The chain couples TRBV18 to TRBJ1-3, with D perhaps TRBD1 (6 bases). Germline assignment: CDR1 KGHSH and CDR2 LQKENI. The CDR3 runs 14 residues. Trimming left V 0 bases short and J 4 bases short, with 7 bases between. CDR3 region: CASSPPGGGNTIYF. DNA of the CDR3: TGTGCCAGCTCACCACCAGGGGGAGGAAACACCATATATTTT.

The V and J genes are TRBV5-5 and TRBJ2-5; D perhaps matches TRBD1 (5 bases). Germline CDR1 is SGHKS and CDR2 is YYEKEE (reference sequence). Trimming shortened V by 1 base and J by 5 bases, and 15 bases separated the two germline ends. The CDR3 extends over 15 amino acids. This chain's CDR3 is CASSLRTREEETQYF. As DNA, the CDR3 is TGTGCCAGCAGCTTGCGGACCAGGGAAGAGGAGACCCAGTACTTC.

The chain is built from TRBV4-2 and TRBJ1-4; unclear D gene. In germline, CDR1 is LGHNA, CDR2 YNFKEQ. V was clipped by 1 base and J by 0 bases, with 9 bases between them. The CDR3 is 16 amino acids. CDR3 region: CASSQARVATNEKLFF. Written as DNA, the CDR3 is TGTGCCAGCAGCCAAGCGAGGGTTGCAACTAATGAAAAACTGTTTTTT.

The chain has TRBV12-3 or TRBV12-4 and TRBJ1-5; D not resolved. The CDR3 length is 12 residues. V was cut by 6 bases and J by 4 bases, with 7 bases left in between. The DNA of the CDR3 is TGTGCCAGCAGAGTGAGGAATCAGCCCCAGCATTTT. Encoded protein: CASRVRNQPQHF.

This clone was detected only once. The V gene is TRBV7-9, the J gene TRBJ1-5; D not resolved. From germline, CDR1 is SEHNR and CDR2 FQNEAQ (reference sequence). V lost 5 bases to trimming and J lost 5 bases, with 19 bases between them. The CDR3 sequence is 16 residues long. The CDR3 sequence: CASSPAPSEIHQPQHF. CDR3 in DNA: TGTGCCAGCAGCCCCGCCCCTTCAGAAATCCATCAGCCCCAGCATTTT.

This clone has only a few counts. The sample contains more than one DNA sequence encoding this CDR3. The chain couples TRBV15 to TRBJ1-2; TRBD1 agrees at 7 bases. Germline lookup yields CDR1 LNHNV and CDR2 YYDKDF (reference sequence). This CDR3 comprises 12 residues. V shed 3 bases and J 8 bases; nucleotides not matched to a gene: 3. CDR3 sequence: CATSREQGGYTF. The CDR3 DNA sequence: TGTGCCACCAGCAGGGAACAGGGGGGCTACACCTTC.

V usage is TRBV21-1 and J usage is TRBJ1-6. TRBV21-1 is a pseudogene locus. The CDR3 runs to 12 residues. CDR3: CASSKGNSPLHF. The CDR3 DNA follows: TGTGCCAGCAGCAAAGGAAATTCACCCCTCCACTTT.